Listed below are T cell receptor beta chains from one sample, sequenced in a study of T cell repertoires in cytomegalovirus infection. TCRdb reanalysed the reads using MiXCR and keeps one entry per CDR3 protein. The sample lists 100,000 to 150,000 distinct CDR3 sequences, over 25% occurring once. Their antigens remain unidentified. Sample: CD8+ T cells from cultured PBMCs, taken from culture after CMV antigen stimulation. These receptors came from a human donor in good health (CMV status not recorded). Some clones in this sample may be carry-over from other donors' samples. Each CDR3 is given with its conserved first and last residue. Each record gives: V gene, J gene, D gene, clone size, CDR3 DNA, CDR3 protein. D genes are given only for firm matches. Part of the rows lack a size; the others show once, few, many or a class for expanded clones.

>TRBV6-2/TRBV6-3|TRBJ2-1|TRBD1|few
TGTGCCAGCAGTTGGGACAGTCTATCCTACAATGAGCAGTTCTTC
CASSWDSLSYNEQFF
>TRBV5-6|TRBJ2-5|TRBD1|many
TGTGCCAGCAGCCGGTCGGGACAGACGAAAAAGGGGACCCAGTACTTC
CASSRSGQTKKGTQYF
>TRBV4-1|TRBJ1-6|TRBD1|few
TGCGCCAGCAGCCAAGATCGTACAGGGGTAGCTAGTTCACCCCTCCACTTT
CASSQDRTGVASSPLHF
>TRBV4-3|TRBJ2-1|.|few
TGCGCCAGCAGCCGGGGGACTGGGAGCTCCTACAATGAGCAGTTCTTC
CASSRGTGSSYNEQFF
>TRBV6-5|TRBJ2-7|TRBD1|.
TGTGCCAGCAGTTCCGAAACAGGGGGCGTTGGGCAGTACTTC
CASSSETGGVGQYF
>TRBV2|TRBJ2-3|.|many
TGTGCCAGCATTGGGGCGGCAGGGGGCACAGATACGCAGTATTTT
CASIGAAGGTDTQYF
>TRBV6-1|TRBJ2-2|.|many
TGTGCCAGCATGAAGAACACCGGGGAGCTGTTTTTT
CASMKNTGELFF
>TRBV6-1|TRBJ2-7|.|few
TGTGCCAGCAGTACCACTAGTGCCTACCCCAATATCTACGAGCAGTACTTC
CASSTTSAYPNIYEQYF
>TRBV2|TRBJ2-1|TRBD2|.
TGTGCCAGCAGTGAACGGACTAGCGGGGGGGAGAGCTCCTACAATGAGCAGTTCTTC
CASSERTSGGESSYNEQFF
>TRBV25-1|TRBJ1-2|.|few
TGTGCCAGCAGTGAAGAAACCAGGGCACCAGTCCATCGCTACACCTTC
CASSEETRAPVHRYTF
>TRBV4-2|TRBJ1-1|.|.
TGTGCCAGCAGCCATTGGCCTACAGTTCCAGGGATGAACACTGAAGCTTTCTTT
CASSHWPTVPGMNTEAFF
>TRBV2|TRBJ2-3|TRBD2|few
TGTGCCAGCAACTGGACTAGCGGGGGGGCTACGCAGTATTTT
CASNWTSGGATQYF
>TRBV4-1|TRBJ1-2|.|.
TGCGCCAGCAGCCAAGCCGGGACTCGCTATGGCTACACCTTC
CASSQAGTRYGYTF
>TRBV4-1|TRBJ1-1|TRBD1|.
TGCGCCAGCAGCCCCACCGGGACAGGGGGATTCGATTACACTGAAGCTTTCTTT
CASSPTGTGGFDYTEAFF
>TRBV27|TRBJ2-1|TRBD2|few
TGTGCCAGCAGTTTTGGGGCGGGGGGGCGGTGGAATGAGCAGTTCTTC
CASSFGAGGRWNEQFF
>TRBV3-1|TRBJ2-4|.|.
TGTGCCAGCAGCCACGACCTCCGGGACATTCAGTACTTC
CASSHDLRDIQYF
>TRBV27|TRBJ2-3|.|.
TGTGCCAGCAGCCGTAAGAAAAAAAAGACAGATACGCAGTATTTT
CASSRKKKKTDTQYF
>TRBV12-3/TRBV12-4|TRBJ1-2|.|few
TGTGCCAGCAGTTTAACGCCAGGACACACTAACTATGGCTACACCTTC
CASSLTPGHTNYGYTF
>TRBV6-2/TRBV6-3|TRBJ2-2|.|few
TGTGCCAGCAGTTACTCAACCGGGGAGCTGTTTTTT
CASSYSTGELFF
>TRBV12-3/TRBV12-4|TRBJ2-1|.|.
TGTGCCAGCCGGGGGAATAGCGGCGACTCCAATGAGCAGTTCTTC
CASRGNSGDSNEQFF
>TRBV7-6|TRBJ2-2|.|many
TGTGCCAGCAGCTTCTCCCTGGTGGGAGACACCGGGGAGCTGTTTTTT
CASSFSLVGDTGELFF
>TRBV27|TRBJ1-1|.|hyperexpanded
TGTGCCAGCAGTTTGGGACGGACGGGGACTGAAGCTTTCTTT
CASSLGRTGTEAFF
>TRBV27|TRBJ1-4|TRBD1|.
TGTGCCAGCAGTTCGAGGGGGCGTTCAAATGAAAAACTGTTTTTT
CASSSRGRSNEKLFF
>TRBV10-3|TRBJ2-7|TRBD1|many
TGTGCCATCAGCCTAGGGACAGGAGATTCCTTAGCCTACGAGCAGTACTTC
CAISLGTGDSLAYEQYF
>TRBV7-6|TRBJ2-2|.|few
TGTGCCAGCAGCCTCACCGAGGACCGAACCACCACCGGGGAGCTGTTTTTT
CASSLTEDRTTTGELFF
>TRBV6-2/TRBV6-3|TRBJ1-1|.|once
TGTGCCAGCAGCACTCCCGGAGTAGACGAAGCTTTCTTT
CASSTPGVDEAFF
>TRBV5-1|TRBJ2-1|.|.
TGCGCCAGCAGCTCGGAACTAGTGTCCCAAAATGAGCAGTTCTTC
CASSSELVSQNEQFF
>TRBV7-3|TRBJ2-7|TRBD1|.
TGTGCCAGCAGCTTACATGGACAGGGCATCTACGAGCAGTACTTC
CASSLHGQGIYEQYF
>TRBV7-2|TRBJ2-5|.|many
TGTGCCAGCAGCTTATTCCAGGGAGAGACCCAGTACTTC
CASSLFQGETQYF
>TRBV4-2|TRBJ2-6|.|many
TGTGCCAGCAGCCAAGATCTGGGCTCTGGGGCCAACGTCCTGACTTTC
CASSQDLGSGANVLTF
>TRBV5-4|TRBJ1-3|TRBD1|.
TGTGCCAGCAGCTTTGGGACAGGGAGTGGAAACACCATATATTTT
CASSFGTGSGNTIYF
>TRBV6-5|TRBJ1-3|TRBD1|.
TGTGCCAGCAGTTACGGGACAGCAACCAACCCAACTGGAAACACCATATATTTT
CASSYGTATNPTGNTIYF
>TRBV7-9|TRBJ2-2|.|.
TGTGCCAGCAGCTCCCGGGAAGGGAACCCCGGGGAGCTGTTTTTT
CASSSREGNPGELFF
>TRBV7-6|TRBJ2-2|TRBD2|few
TGTGCCAGCAGCTCGACCCCTACTAGCGGGGGCGGGGAGCTGTTTTTT
CASSSTPTSGGGELFF
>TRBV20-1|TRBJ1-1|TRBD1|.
TGCAGTGCTAGAGAAATGACAGGGGACTACACTGAAGCTTTCTTT
CSAREMTGDYTEAFF
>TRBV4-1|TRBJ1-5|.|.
TGCGCCAGCAGCCAAGCTTGGGGAAGCAATCAGCCCCAGCATTTT
CASSQAWGSNQPQHF
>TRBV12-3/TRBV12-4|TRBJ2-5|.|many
TGTGCCAGCAGTCCATGGACCGGACGGGCGGAGACCCAGTACTTC
CASSPWTGRAETQYF
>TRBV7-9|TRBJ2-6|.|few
TGTGCCAGCAGCTGGGGGAGCTCTGGGGCCAACGTCCTGACTTTC
CASSWGSSGANVLTF
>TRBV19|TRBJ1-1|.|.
TGTGCCAGTAGACCGGGTGGGGCTGAAGCTTTCTTT
CASRPGGAEAFF
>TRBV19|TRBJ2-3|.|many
TGTGCCAGTAGTATACTCGGGGGTTTATCTAGCACAGATACGCAGTATTTT
CASSILGGLSSTDTQYF
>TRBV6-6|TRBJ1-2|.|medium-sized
TGTGCCAGCAGTTACGGGGAACTCCCCTACTATGGCTACACCTTC
CASSYGELPYYGYTF
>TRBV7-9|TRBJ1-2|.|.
TGTGCCAGCAGCTTAGAAGCAGGGTTATATGGCTACACCTTC
CASSLEAGLYGYTF
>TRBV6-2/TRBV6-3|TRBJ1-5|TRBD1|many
TGTGCCAGCAGTTACAGGGACAGGGATAGCAATCAGCCCCAGCATTTT
CASSYRDRDSNQPQHF
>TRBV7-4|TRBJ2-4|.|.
TGTGCCAGCAGCTTAAGTAGAGAAAACATTCAGTACTTC
CASSLSRENIQYF
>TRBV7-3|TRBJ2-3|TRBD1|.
TGTGCCAGCAGCTCCACAGGGGGCAGGACAGATACGCAGTATTTT
CASSSTGGRTDTQYF
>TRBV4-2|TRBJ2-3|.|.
TGTGCCAGCAGCCAAGATTACCAACTAGGAGGGAGCACAGATACGCAGTATTTT
CASSQDYQLGGSTDTQYF
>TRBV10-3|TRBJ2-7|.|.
TGTGCCATCAGTGACAGGGGACCCTACGAGCAGTACTTC
CAISDRGPYEQYF
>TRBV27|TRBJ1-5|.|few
TGTGCCAGCAAAGGTGGCCTCAATCAGCCCCAGCATTTT
CASKGGLNQPQHF
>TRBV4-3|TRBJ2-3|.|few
TGCGCCAGCAGCCAAGGGACTCAGACAGATACGCAGTATTTT
CASSQGTQTDTQYF
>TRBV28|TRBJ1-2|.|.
TGTGCCAGCAGGAAGTGGGGGCTCGGCTATGGCTACACCTTC
CASRKWGLGYGYTF
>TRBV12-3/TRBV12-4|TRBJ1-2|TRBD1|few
TGTGCCAGCAGTTTAACACCGACAGGGGACTATGGCTACACCTTC
CASSLTPTGDYGYTF
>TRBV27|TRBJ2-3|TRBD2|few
TGTGCCAGCAGTTGGGAGCGGGGGGGCGGCACAGATACGCAGTATTTT
CASSWERGGGTDTQYF
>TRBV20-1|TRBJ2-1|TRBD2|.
TGCAGTGCTAGAGATATCGGTAGCGGGGTCCAAATGGTCTACAATGAGCAGTTCTTC
CSARDIGSGVQMVYNEQFF